Listed below are T cell receptor beta chains from one sample, sequenced in a study of T cell clonotyping in hematopoietic cell transplantation. Some clones are missing from TCRdb's copy, which holds only in-frame ones; the method was immunoSEQ multiplex PCR. In the table there are tens of thousands of clones, over 70% of which are singletons. The specimen sequenced was peripheral blood mononuclear cells. The receptors come from a woman aged 40 to 49 in good health. Some clones in this sample may be carry-over from other donors' samples. The CDR3 runs from the conserved cysteine through the conserved F or W. The D gene is left open where the match is weak. Only some rows state a clone size, as once, few, many or a class for expanded clones.

TRBV5-1,14,NA,NA,TRBJ2-1,TGCGCCAGCAGCTTGGTACTATCCTACAATGAGCAGTTCTTC,CASSLVLSYNEQFF
TRBV30,10,NA,NA,TRBJ1-2,TGTGCCTGGAGTGGGTCTGGCTACACCTTC,CAWSGSGYTF
TRBV4-2,17,NA,NA,TRBJ2-7,TGTGCCAGCAGCCAAGCCTTCAATTGGCAGGCTACCTACGAGCAGTACTTC,CASSQAFNWQATYEQYF
TRBV6-5,15,NA,NA,TRBJ1-4,TGTGCCAGCAGTGTTTCAAAGGTGGGAGATGAAAAACTGTTTTTT,CASSVSKVGDEKLFF
TRBV9,15,TRBD1,NA,TRBJ1-2,TGTGCCAGCAGCCCCTGGACAGGGGCTAACTATGGCTACACCTTC,CASSPWTGANYGYTF
TRBV9,13,NA,NA,TRBJ2-7,TGTGCCAGCAGCGTCGCGGCATCCTACGAGCAGTACTTC,CASSVAASYEQYF
TRBV6-5,14,NA,NA,TRBJ2-3,TGTGCCAGCAGCCAAAGGGGGATGACAGATACGCAGTATTTT,CASSQRGMTDTQYF
TRBV5-4,14,TRBD1,NA,TRBJ1-1,TGTGCCAGCAGCTGGGGACAGCTGAACACTGAAGCTTTCTTT,CASSWGQLNTEAFF
TRBV4-3,14,NA,NA,TRBJ2-3,TGCGCCAGCAGCCAAGATGGCAACACAGATACGCAGTATTTT,CASSQDGNTDTQYF
TRBV4-1,15,TRBD1,NA,TRBJ2-3,TGCGCCAGGAATTGGACAGGGGCGGGCACAGATACGCAGTATTTT,CARNWTGAGTDTQYF
TRBV4-2,15,NA,NA,TRBJ2-7,TGTGCCAGCAGCCAAGATACAGGATCGAACTACGAGCAGTACTTC,CASSQDTGSNYEQYF
TRBV4-2,18,TRBD2,NA,TRBJ2-1,TGTGCCAGCAGCCGGGGTGTAATGGGACTAGCGGGAGGCGATGAGCAGTTCTTC,CASSRGVMGLAGGDEQFF
TRBV4-1,15,NA,NA,TRBJ1-4,TGCGCCAGCAGCCAAGTAGAGGGGAGCGACGAAAAACTGTTTTTT,CASSQVEGSDEKLFF
TRBV4-2,15,NA,NA,TRBJ1-2,TGTGCCAGCAGCCAAGAGAGCCCGGGGAGGTATGGCTACACCTTC,CASSQESPGRYGYTF
TRBV2,15,TRBD2,once,TRBJ2-7,TGTGCCAGCAGTCCCGAAAGGCTAGCGGGAGAGGGGCAGTACTTC,CASSPERLAGEGQYF
TRBV5-1,12,NA,NA,TRBJ2-5,TGCGCCAGCAGCACCTACGAAGAGACCCAGTACTTC,CASSTYEETQYF
TRBV6-1,14,NA,few,TRBJ2-7,TGTGCCAGCAGTGAAGGGTCAGAACGCGAGGAGCAGTACTTC,CASSEGSEREEQYF
TRBV30,14,NA,NA,TRBJ1-1,TGTGCCTGGAGTACAGGGAATGGGTACACTGAAGCTTTCTTT,CAWSTGNGYTEAFF
TRBV5-4,18,TRBD2,NA,TRBJ2-2,TGTGCCAGCAGCCCCGAGGAACTAGCGGGAGTGTCCGCCGGGGAGCTGTTTTTT,CASSPEELAGVSAGELFF
TRBV5-1,16,TRBD2,NA,TRBJ2-1,TGCGCCAGCAGCTTGATACCGGGACTAGATATCAATGAGCAGTTCTTC,CASSLIPGLDINEQFF
TRBV6-4,16,TRBD1,once,TRBJ1-5,TGTGCCAGCAGTCCTTCAGGGGGAGAGGGCAATCAGCCCCAGCATTTT,CASSPSGGEGNQPQHF
TRBV11-2,16,NA,NA,TRBJ2-2,TGTGCCAGCAGCCTAACCGGGTCTCCAGGTACCGGGGAGCTGTTTTTT,CASSLTGSPGTGELFF
TRBV5-4,15,NA,few,TRBJ1-1,TGTGCCAGCAGCTTGGAAAATCGGTCCCCGGGGGCGGCTTTCTTT,CASSLENRSPGAAFF
TRBV7-3,17,NA,NA,TRBJ2-1,TGTGCCAGCAGCTTAACCCATCGGCAGCATACTTACAATGAGCAGTTCTTC,CASSLTHRQHTYNEQFF
TRBV7-2,14,NA,NA,TRBJ2-7,TGTGCCAGCAGCTTAAGGGCCAGGGCTAGCGAGCAGTACTTC,CASSLRARASEQYF
TRBV7-2,14,NA,NA,TRBJ2-2,TGTGCCAGAACCACAACTAGGTCCACCGGGGAGCTGTTTTTT,CARTTTRSTGELFF
TRBV30,12,NA,NA,TRBJ2-5,TGTGCCTGGAGTCGAGTCAAGGAGACCCAGTACTTC,CAWSRVKETQYF
TRBV30,15,TRBD2,NA,TRBJ2-1,TGTGCCTGGAGTGTTATAGCGGGCTCTGTGGATGAGCAGTTCTTC,CAWSVIAGSVDEQFF
TRBV4-3,18,NA,NA,TRBJ2-6,TGCGCCAGCAGCCAACCCCCGTACACAGGGTCTGGGGCCAACGTCCTGACTTTC,CASSQPPYTGSGANVLTF
TRBV29-1,14,NA,NA,TRBJ2-1,TGCAGCGTGCCCAACAGGGACTCCTACAATGAGCAGTTCTTC,CSVPNRDSYNEQFF
TRBV28,15,TRBD2,NA,TRBJ2-1,TGTGCCAGCAGTGGCGGACTAGCGGTCTACAATGAGCAGTTCTTC,CASSGGLAVYNEQFF
TRBV7-7,18,TRBD2,few,TRBJ2-2,TGTGCTAGCAGCCCAATAATAGCGGGAGCCGTTGTCAGCGGGGAGCTGTTTTTT,CASSPIIAGAVVSGELFF
TRBV5-1,12,NA,NA,TRBJ1-1,TGCGCCAGCAGCTTGTATGGCCCTGAAGCTTTCTTT,CASSLYGPEAFF
TRBV5-4,14,TRBD1,NA,TRBJ2-5,TGTGCCAGCAGCTTAATCGGGACAGAAGAGACCCAGTACTTC,CASSLIGTEETQYF
TRBV19,16,NA,few,TRBJ1-5,TGTGCCAGTAGTATACAGGGCACCAAGAGCAATCAGCCCCAGCATTTT,CASSIQGTKSNQPQHF
TRBV18,14,TRBD1,NA,TRBJ1-1,TGTGCCAGCTCACCAGGACAGGGGGCCGGTGAAGCTTTCTTT,CASSPGQGAGEAFF
TRBV11-2,14,NA,NA,TRBJ1-1,TGTGCCAGCAGCTTATCAGGCGTGAACACTGAAGCTTTCTTT,CASSLSGVNTEAFF
TRBV6-7,16,NA,NA,TRBJ1-2,TGTGCCAGCAGTTATCACAGAGTTACGGCCTACTATGGCTACACCTTC,CASSYHRVTAYYGYTF
TRBV7-2,14,NA,NA,TRBJ1-3,TGTGCCAGCAGCTTAGTCTCCTCTGGAAACACCATATATTTT,CASSLVSSGNTIYF
TRBV7-2,16,TRBD2,NA,TRBJ2-1,TGTGCCAGCAGCGCCCCGGGACTAGCGGCCATCAATGAGCAGTTCTTC,CASSAPGLAAINEQFF
TRBV30,13,NA,NA,TRBJ1-4,TGTGCCTGGGGGGAGGGCGGATATGAAAAACTGTTTTTT,CAWGEGGYEKLFF
TRBV9,16,NA,NA,TRBJ1-4,TGTGCCAGCAGCGTAAACCCCAGGGGAACTAATGAAAAACTGTTTTTT,CASSVNPRGTNEKLFF
TRBV5-6,14,NA,once,TRBJ2-3,TGTGCCAGCAGCCGCCCAGCTTCTCGGGATACGCAGTATTTT,CASSRPASRDTQYF
TRBV10-3,15,TRBD2,once,TRBJ2-5,TGTGCCATCAGTGAGTCGCGACTAGCGGGCGGAGGGCAGTACTTC,CAISESRLAGGGQYF
TRBV7-2,14,NA,NA,TRBJ2-5,TGTGCCAGCAGCTTATGGGCTGACGGGGAGACCCAGTACTTC,CASSLWADGETQYF
TRBV7-2,14,NA,NA,TRBJ1-2,TGTGCCAGCAGCTTACCAGGGGCCAACTATGGCTACACCTTC,CASSLPGANYGYTF
TRBV28,12,NA,NA,TRBJ1-1,TGTGCCAGCAATCGTAAGGACACTGAAGCTTTCTTT,CASNRKDTEAFF
TRBV11-2,19,TRBD2,once,TRBJ2-6,TGTGCCAGCAGCCTAGACCGACTAGCGGGAGTTACTGGGGCCAACGTCCTGACTTTC,CASSLDRLAGVTGANVLTF
TRBV14,19,TRBD2,NA,TRBJ2-2,TGTGCCAGCAGCCAAGATCCGAATAAGGCTAGCGGGAACACCGGGGAGCTGTTTTTT,CASSQDPNKASGNTGELFF
TRBV7-9,14,NA,NA,TRBJ1-2,TGTGCCAGCAGCTTAGAGGCCAGGAACTATGGCTACACCTTC,CASSLEARNYGYTF